The rows below give T cell receptor beta chains drawn from one sample of a study of blood T cell repertoires in COVID-19. Sequencing used immunoSEQ multiplex PCR; TCRdb keeps in-frame clones, though not all of them. The table lists 250,000 to 300,000 clones, around nine tenths of them singletons. Input material: peripheral blood. Receptors originate from a woman aged 25 to 39 with COVID-19, enrolled during active disease. CDR3s include the opening cysteine and the closing phenylalanine or tryptophan. Each record gives: D gene, clone size, V gene, J gene, CDR3 protein, CDR3 DNA. The D gene is left open where the match is weak. Clone sizes are given selectively: once, few, many, or a class where the clone is expanded.

D gene: TRBD1; clone size: .; V gene: TRBV5-1; J gene: TRBJ2-7; CDR3 protein: CASSLTGTGGTEQYF; CDR3 DNA: TGCGCCAGCAGCTTGACCGGGACAGGGGGCACCGAGCAGTACTTC
D gene: .; clone size: .; V gene: TRBV28; J gene: TRBJ1-6; CDR3 protein: CASSFGSYNSPLHF; CDR3 DNA: TGTGCCAGCAGTTTCGGGTCCTATAATTCACCCCTCCACTTT
D gene: TRBD1; clone size: .; V gene: TRBV3-1/TRBV3-2; J gene: TRBJ1-6; CDR3 protein: CASSQPGQINSPLHF; CDR3 DNA: TGTGCCAGCAGCCAACCGGGACAGATTAATTCACCCCTCCACTTT
D gene: TRBD2; clone size: .; V gene: TRBV7-6; J gene: TRBJ2-3; CDR3 protein: CASSRSGSRWDTQYF; CDR3 DNA: TGTGCCAGCAGCCGCAGCGGGAGCCGGTGGGATACGCAGTATTTT
D gene: TRBD1; clone size: .; V gene: TRBV7-2; J gene: TRBJ1-5; CDR3 protein: CASSPTGGANQPQHF; CDR3 DNA: TGTGCCAGCAGTCCCACAGGGGGTGCAAATCAGCCCCAGCATTTT
D gene: TRBD1; clone size: .; V gene: TRBV5-3; J gene: TRBJ1-6; CDR3 protein: CARSQTGAHRNSPLHF; CDR3 DNA: TGTGCCAGAAGCCAGACAGGGGCCCATCGTAATTCACCCCTCCACTTT
D gene: TRBD2; clone size: .; V gene: TRBV6-5; J gene: TRBJ2-1; CDR3 protein: CASSYGRAGGYNEQFF; CDR3 DNA: TGTGCCAGCAGTTACGGGAGGGCTGGGGGTTACAATGAGCAGTTCTTC
D gene: TRBD2; clone size: .; V gene: TRBV28; J gene: TRBJ2-3; CDR3 protein: CASSSLAGTDTQYF; CDR3 DNA: TGTGCCAGCAGTTCCCTAGCGGGGACAGATACGCAGTATTTT
D gene: TRBD2; clone size: .; V gene: TRBV9; J gene: TRBJ2-1; CDR3 protein: CASSVASGWGEQFF; CDR3 DNA: TGTGCCAGCAGCGTGGCTAGCGGGTGGGGTGAGCAGTTCTTC
D gene: .; clone size: once; V gene: TRBV5-1; J gene: TRBJ1-1; CDR3 protein: CASSLEQGRPEAFF; CDR3 DNA: TGCGCCAGCAGCTTAGAGCAGGGCAGGCCTGAAGCTTTCTTT
D gene: .; clone size: .; V gene: TRBV19; J gene: TRBJ1-1; CDR3 protein: CASSTYFSSVNTEAFF; CDR3 DNA: TGTGCCAGTAGTACCTATTTTTCAAGCGTGAACACTGAAGCTTTCTTT
D gene: TRBD1; clone size: .; V gene: TRBV5-1; J gene: TRBJ2-7; CDR3 protein: CASSLEGAQGSPYEQYF; CDR3 DNA: TGCGCCAGCAGCTTGGAGGGGGCGCAGGGGTCCCCCTACGAGCAGTACTTC
D gene: TRBD1; clone size: .; V gene: TRBV19; J gene: TRBJ2-1; CDR3 protein: CASSILGQGRNEQFF; CDR3 DNA: TGTGCCAGTAGTATACTAGGACAGGGGAGAAATGAGCAGTTCTTC
D gene: TRBD1; clone size: .; V gene: TRBV19; J gene: TRBJ1-2; CDR3 protein: CASSKTPGTGMYGYTF; CDR3 DNA: TGTGCCAGTAGTAAAACCCCGGGGACAGGGATGTATGGCTACACCTTC
D gene: TRBD1; clone size: .; V gene: TRBV7-2; J gene: TRBJ2-1; CDR3 protein: CASSLTGTGYLPEQFF; CDR3 DNA: TGTGCCAGCAGCTTAACTGGGACAGGGTACCTGCCTGAGCAGTTCTTC
D gene: .; clone size: .; V gene: TRBV21-1; J gene: TRBJ2-7; CDR3 protein: CASSFQGQGYEQYF; CDR3 DNA: TGTGCCAGCAGCTTTCAAGGACAGGGCTACGAGCAGTACTTC
D gene: .; clone size: .; V gene: TRBV30; J gene: TRBJ1-5; CDR3 protein: CAWGQGNQPQHF; CDR3 DNA: TGTGCCTGGGGCCAGGGAAATCAGCCCCAGCATTTT
D gene: .; clone size: .; V gene: TRBV6-6; J gene: TRBJ2-2; CDR3 protein: CASSYSGGRGTGELFF; CDR3 DNA: TGTGCCAGCAGTTACTCGGGGGGTAGGGGCACCGGGGAGCTGTTTTTT
D gene: TRBD1; clone size: .; V gene: TRBV30; J gene: TRBJ2-2; CDR3 protein: CAWSSQGADGELFF; CDR3 DNA: TGTGCCTGGAGTTCGCAGGGGGCGGATGGGGAGCTGTTTTTT
D gene: .; clone size: .; V gene: TRBV2; J gene: TRBJ1-1; CDR3 protein: CASSVEVNTEAFF; CDR3 DNA: TGTGCCAGCAGTGTTGAGGTTAACACTGAAGCTTTCTTT
D gene: TRBD2; clone size: .; V gene: TRBV9; J gene: TRBJ2-1; CDR3 protein: CASSKSGLADYNEQFF; CDR3 DNA: TGTGCCAGCAGCAAGTCGGGGCTAGCGGACTACAATGAGCAGTTCTTC
D gene: .; clone size: .; V gene: TRBV18; J gene: TRBJ1-3; CDR3 protein: CASSPLGSPSGNTIYF; CDR3 DNA: TGTGCCAGCTCACCACTAGGGAGCCCCTCTGGAAACACCATATATTTT
D gene: .; clone size: .; V gene: TRBV4-1; J gene: TRBJ1-1; CDR3 protein: CASSQDAVQFEAFF; CDR3 DNA: TGCGCCAGCAGCCAAGATGCGGTGCAGTTTGAAGCTTTCTTT
D gene: .; clone size: once; V gene: TRBV9; J gene: TRBJ2-2; CDR3 protein: CASSARAQRDTGELFF; CDR3 DNA: TGTGCCAGCAGCGCCCGGGCCCAGCGGGACACCGGGGAGCTGTTTTTT
D gene: TRBD2; clone size: .; V gene: TRBV5-1; J gene: TRBJ2-5; CDR3 protein: CASGWSGRFQETQYF; CDR3 DNA: TGCGCCAGCGGGTGGAGCGGGAGGTTCCAAGAGACCCAGTACTTC
D gene: TRBD1; clone size: few; V gene: TRBV12-3/TRBV12-4; J gene: TRBJ2-2; CDR3 protein: CASRTGHTGELFF; CDR3 DNA: TGTGCCAGCCGGACAGGGCACACCGGGGAGCTGTTTTTT
D gene: .; clone size: .; V gene: TRBV29-1; J gene: TRBJ2-7; CDR3 protein: CSIGDTYEQYF; CDR3 DNA: TGCAGCATTGGGGACACCTACGAGCAGTACTTC
D gene: TRBD2; clone size: .; V gene: TRBV30; J gene: TRBJ2-1; CDR3 protein: CAWKGGGLGDASYNEQFF; CDR3 DNA: TGTGCCTGGAAAGGGGGGGGACTAGGGGACGCCTCCTACAATGAGCAGTTCTTC
D gene: .; clone size: .; V gene: TRBV5-1; J gene: TRBJ2-3; CDR3 protein: CASSEGLTHSTDTQYF; CDR3 DNA: TGCGCCAGCAGCGAAGGACTCACCCACAGCACAGATACGCAGTATTTT
D gene: .; clone size: .; V gene: TRBV6-1; J gene: TRBJ1-5; CDR3 protein: CASSDRVNQPQHF; CDR3 DNA: TGTGCCAGCAGTGACAGGGTCAATCAGCCCCAGCATTTT
D gene: TRBD1; clone size: few; V gene: TRBV19; J gene: TRBJ1-6; CDR3 protein: CASRDRQGSSPLHF; CDR3 DNA: TGTGCCAGTCGGGACCGACAGGGGAGTTCACCCCTCCACTTT
D gene: .; clone size: .; V gene: TRBV28; J gene: TRBJ2-7; CDR3 protein: CASSLYRETEQYF; CDR3 DNA: TGTGCCAGCAGTTTATACAGGGAAACCGAGCAGTACTTC
D gene: TRBD1; clone size: .; V gene: TRBV3-1/TRBV3-2; J gene: TRBJ1-1; CDR3 protein: CASSQVGQGEAFF; CDR3 DNA: TGTGCCAGCAGCCAAGTAGGACAGGGTGAAGCTTTCTTT
D gene: TRBD2; clone size: .; V gene: TRBV4-1; J gene: TRBJ2-3; CDR3 protein: CASSHVLAGGMNTQYF; CDR3 DNA: TGCGCCAGCAGCCATGTACTAGCGGGGGGGATGAATACGCAGTATTTT
D gene: .; clone size: .; V gene: TRBV9; J gene: TRBJ2-7; CDR3 protein: CASSVAPGSGTYEQYF; CDR3 DNA: TGTGCCAGCAGCGTTGCTCCGGGATCGGGAACCTACGAGCAGTACTTC
D gene: TRBD2; clone size: .; V gene: TRBV5-5; J gene: TRBJ2-3; CDR3 protein: CASSSRTSGRTITDTQYF; CDR3 DNA: TGTGCCAGCAGCTCCCGGACTAGCGGGAGAACCATCACAGATACGCAGTATTTT
D gene: TRBD1; clone size: .; V gene: TRBV7-2; J gene: TRBJ1-6; CDR3 protein: CASSSAPTGRNSPLHF; CDR3 DNA: TGTGCCAGCAGCTCAGCCCCGACAGGGAGAAATTCACCCCTCCACTTT
D gene: .; clone size: few; V gene: TRBV30; J gene: TRBJ1-5; CDR3 protein: CAWGAETHSNQPQHF; CDR3 DNA: TGTGCCTGGGGGGCGGAAACCCATAGCAATCAGCCCCAGCATTTT
D gene: .; clone size: .; V gene: TRBV10-1; J gene: TRBJ2-7; CDR3 protein: CASSESSRSDEQYF; CDR3 DNA: TGCGCCAGCAGTGAGTCATCTAGGTCTGACGAGCAGTACTTC
D gene: TRBD2; clone size: .; V gene: TRBV24-1; J gene: TRBJ2-2; CDR3 protein: CATSGTTGEETSGRVLRELFF; CDR3 DNA: TGTGCCACCAGTGGGACAACTGGTGAAGAAACTAGCGGGAGGGTCCTCCGGGAGCTGTTTTTT
D gene: .; clone size: .; V gene: TRBV27; J gene: TRBJ1-4; CDR3 protein: CASRTATNEKLFF; CDR3 DNA: TGTGCCAGCAGGACAGCTACTAATGAAAAACTGTTTTTT
D gene: TRBD1; clone size: few; V gene: TRBV5-6; J gene: TRBJ1-1; CDR3 protein: CASSLIDRENTEAFF; CDR3 DNA: TGTGCCAGCAGCTTGATAGACAGGGAGAACACTGAAGCTTTCTTT
D gene: TRBD2; clone size: .; V gene: TRBV28; J gene: TRBJ2-7; CDR3 protein: CASSLTGGSIDEQYF; CDR3 DNA: TGTGCCAGCAGTTTAACGGGCGGGAGTATCGACGAGCAGTACTTC
D gene: .; clone size: .; V gene: TRBV6-4; J gene: TRBJ2-1; CDR3 protein: CASSLTSPGAYNEQFF; CDR3 DNA: TGTGCCAGCAGTCTCACGTCGCCAGGGGCATACAATGAGCAGTTCTTC
D gene: TRBD2; clone size: .; V gene: TRBV4-2; J gene: TRBJ2-1; CDR3 protein: CASSQDPAGSGRYYEQFF; CDR3 DNA: TGTGCCAGCAGCCAAGATCCGGCAGGTAGCGGGAGGTATTATGAGCAGTTCTTC
D gene: TRBD1; clone size: .; V gene: TRBV6-5; J gene: TRBJ2-2; CDR3 protein: CASRARGQSGELFF; CDR3 DNA: TGTGCCAGCAGGGCCAGGGGGCAATCCGGGGAGCTGTTTTTT
D gene: TRBD1; clone size: .; V gene: TRBV27; J gene: TRBJ2-5; CDR3 protein: CASRKTGEETQYF; CDR3 DNA: TGTGCCAGCAGGAAGACAGGGGAAGAGACCCAGTACTTC
D gene: .; clone size: .; V gene: TRBV29-1; J gene: TRBJ1-2; CDR3 protein: CSVRGREDYGYTF; CDR3 DNA: TGCAGCGTCCGGGGCAGGGAGGACTATGGCTACACCTTC
D gene: TRBD1; clone size: .; V gene: TRBV11-2; J gene: TRBJ1-1; CDR3 protein: CASSSGQASMNTEAFF; CDR3 DNA: TGTGCCAGCAGCAGCGGACAGGCCTCGATGAACACTGAAGCTTTCTTT
D gene: .; clone size: .; V gene: TRBV14; J gene: TRBJ2-2; CDR3 protein: CASSFRGHTGELFF; CDR3 DNA: TGTGCCAGCAGCTTTAGAGGGCACACCGGGGAGCTGTTTTTT
D gene: TRBD1; clone size: .; V gene: TRBV10-2; J gene: TRBJ2-1; CDR3 protein: CASWPATGVGNEQFF; CDR3 DNA: TGCGCCAGCTGGCCCGCGACAGGGGTTGGAAATGAGCAGTTCTTC